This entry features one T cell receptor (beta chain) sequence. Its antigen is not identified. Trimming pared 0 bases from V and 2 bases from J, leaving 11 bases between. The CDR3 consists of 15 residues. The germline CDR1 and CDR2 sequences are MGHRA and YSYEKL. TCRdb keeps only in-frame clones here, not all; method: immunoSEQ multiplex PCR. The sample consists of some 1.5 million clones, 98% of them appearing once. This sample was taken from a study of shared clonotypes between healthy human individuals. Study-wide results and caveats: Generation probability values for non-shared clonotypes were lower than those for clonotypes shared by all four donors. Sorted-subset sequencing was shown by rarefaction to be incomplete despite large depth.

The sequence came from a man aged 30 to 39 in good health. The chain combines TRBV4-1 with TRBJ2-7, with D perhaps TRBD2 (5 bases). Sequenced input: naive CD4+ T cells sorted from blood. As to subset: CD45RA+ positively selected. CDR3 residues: CASSQDPGLAYEQYF. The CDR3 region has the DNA TGCGCCAGCAGCCAAGATCCCGGACTCGCCTACGAGCAGTACTTC.